The 18 T cell receptor beta chains reported below all come from one sample, sequenced in a study of T-cell memory formation after mild COVID-19. Each CDR3 protein gets one entry after TCRdb re-called the 5' RACE reads with MiXCR. Of about 350,000 distinct CDR3 sequences listed, approximately 14% were seen once; the top ten hold about 20%. Sequenced material: PBMCs or a T cell subset sorted from them (not recorded which). The receptor set was obtained from a man aged 18 to 30 who had mild COVID-19 (a few samples of this study predate the infection). Cell type and time point are not known.

The CDR3 loop reads CSVVSVANTEAFF. Here the CDR3 DNA reads TGCAGCGTTGTGAGCGTAGCGAACACTGAAGCTTTCTTT. The chain carries TRBV29-1 and TRBJ1-1; D not resolved. The V end was cut by 4 bases, the J end by 1 base, with 10 bases between. The CDR3 has 13 amino acids. Germline CDR1 is SQVTM and CDR2 is ANQGSEA.

This clonotype was seen a handful of times. This sequence joins TRBV7-8 and TRBJ2-1; tentative D call: TRBD2 (5 bases). Germline lookup yields CDR1 SGHVS and CDR2 FQNEAQ. V lost 4 bases and J 0 bases, leaving 10 bases between the germline ends. The CDR3 sequence is 15 residues long. The chain's CDR3 is CASSSPGISYNEQFF. The CDR3 coding sequence is TGTGCCAGCAGCTCCCCGGGAATCTCCTACAATGAGCAGTTCTTC.

V gene TRBV25-1 combines with J gene TRBJ2-3, with D possibly matching TRBD1 (6 bases). The germline gives CDR1 MGHDK, CDR2 SYGVNS. V lost 4 bases, J lost 4 bases, and 12 bases lay in between. The CDR3 length is 14 residues. The DNA of the CDR3 is TGTGCCAGCAGTGTGACAGGCTCGGCAGATACGCAGTATTTT. It specifies CASSVTGSADTQYF.

The gene calls are TRBV6-6 and TRBJ2-7, with D tentatively TRBD2 (6 bases). The CDR3 extends over 15 amino acids. Germline V gives CDR1 MNHNY, CDR2 SVGAGI (reference sequence). Trimming shortened V by 2 bases and J by 2 bases, and 13 bases separated the two germline ends. This CDR3 reads CASSYVGGKTYEQYF. The DNA of the CDR3 is TGTGCCAGCAGTTACGTGGGCGGGAAGACCTACGAGCAGTACTTC.

This chain connects TRBV29-1 to TRBJ2-1, with 8 bases fitting TRBD1. The CDR3 is 12 amino acids. CDR1 SQVTM and CDR2 ANQGSEA come from the germline V gene. Trimming removed 3 bases from V and 9 bases from J; junction bases left unmatched: 4. The CDR3: CSVDAGGPEQFF. CDR3 sequence (DNA): TGCAGCGTTGACGCAGGGGGCCCTGAGCAGTTCTTC.

This clonotype occurred a few times. This rearrangement joins TRBV10-3 to TRBJ2-1; TRBD2 aligns across 10 bases. The V segment lost 6 bases and the J segment 2 bases; nucleotides outside the gene matches: 7. This CDR3 region has 16 residues. The germline gives CDR1 ENHRY, CDR2 SYGVKD. The CDR3 sequence is CAIRDPGLATYNEQFF. CDR3 sequence (DNA): TGTGCCATCAGAGACCCGGGACTAGCGACCTACAATGAGCAGTTCTTC.

This clonotype was seen a handful of times. V is TRBV12-3 or TRBV12-4 and J is TRBJ2-7; perhaps TRBD1 as D (6 bases). The V and J ends lost 5 bases and 5 bases respectively, with 13 bases between them. This CDR3 region has 13 residues. The CDR3 nucleotides are TGTGCCAGCAGTCGGACAGCCGGCGACGAGCAGTACTTC. The encoded protein is CASSRTAGDEQYF.

This clonotype has at least ten counts. The V and J genes are TRBV27 and TRBJ2-1; 13 positions match TRBD2. J gave up 2 bases and V 5 bases, and 15 bases lay outside the gene matches. Germline assignment: CDR1 MNHEY and CDR2 SMNVEV (reference sequence). The CDR3 is made up of 20 amino acids. CDR3 nucleotide sequence: TGTGCCAGCAGTCCCCGGAAATGGACTAGCGGGGGCCAGCCCTACAATGAGCAGTTCTTC. Translating gives CASSPRKWTSGGQPYNEQFF.

This clonotype was counted many times. This rearrangement joins TRBV24-1 to TRBJ2-5, with TRBD1 matching 11 bases. Germline V gene lookup returns CDR1 KGHDR and CDR2 SFDVKD. The CDR3 is made up of 16 amino acids. After removal of 3 bases from V and 4 bases from J, the junction contained 6 bases not matched to a gene. CDR3 loop: CATSDPGDRGGETQYF. Here the CDR3 DNA reads TGTGCCACCAGTGATCCCGGGGACAGGGGGGGAGAGACCCAGTACTTC.

This clonotype was seen more than once but under ten times. This chain uses TRBV11-2 with TRBJ2-1; the D is unclear. CDR1 and CDR2 from the germline V gene are SGHAT and FQNNGV. The CDR3 extends over 12 amino acids. The V gene lost 6 bases and the J gene lost 5 bases, with 8 bases spanning the gap. CDR3 sequence reads: CASRPLDNEQFF. DNA of the CDR3: TGTGCCAGCAGGCCATTGGACAATGAGCAGTTCTTC.

The chain combines TRBV2 with TRBJ2-3; TRBD1 is a possible D gene (6 bases). The CDR3 consists of 13 residues. Per germline, CDR1 SNHLY and CDR2 FYNNEI. The ends were cut back, 6 bases at V and 7 bases at J, with 14 bases in the middle. DNA of the CDR3: TGTGCCAGCAGCCCAGGGGTTGGCTATACGCAGTATTTT. This sequence encodes CASSPGVGYTQYF.

Ten or more counts support this clonotype. The chain is built from TRBV4-3 and TRBJ2-3, with 7 bases that match TRBD2. Germline V gene lookup returns CDR1 LGHNA and CDR2 YSLEER. The CDR3 is 15 amino acids. Trimming took 8 bases from V and 3 from J; bases not matched to a gene: 11. In nucleotides, the CDR3 is TGCGCCAGCGGCAGCGGGACGTCAACAACAGATACGCAGTATTTT. Translated, it gives CASGSGTSTTDTQYF.

As concerns this clonotype: This could be a read error, since a much larger clone is one nucleotide away. V usage is TRBV12-3 or TRBV12-4 and J usage is TRBJ1-2; no clear D gene. The CDR3 is 10 amino acids. Trimming cost V 11 bases and J 10 bases, with 14 bases left between them. CDR3 in amino acids: CASSQFDYTF. DNA of the CDR3: TGTGCCTCCAGTCAGTTTGACTACACCTTC.

This clonotype has more than one count but fewer than ten. The chain recombines TRBV10-3 with TRBJ1-1; no clear D gene. Germline CDR1 and CDR2: ENHRY and SYGVKD. The CDR3 is 14 residues long. Between the trimmed V and J ends, which lost 11 bases and 1 base, there was a span of 17 bases. The CDR3 loop reads CASAPGQWNTEAFF. DNA for the CDR3: TGTGCCTCCGCGCCCGGGCAGTGGAACACTGAAGCTTTCTTT.

V usage is TRBV11-2 and J usage is TRBJ2-3; either TRBD1 or TRBD2 may supply D (5 bases each). V lost 5 bases to trimming and J lost 4 bases, with 22 bases between them. Germline values: CDR1 SGHAT, CDR2 FQNNGV. The CDR3 totals 17 residues. CDR3 DNA sequence: TGTGCCAGCAGCCCGAAGATCGGGGCCCCTTTTGCAGATACGCAGTATTTT. This codes for CASSPKIGAPFADTQYF.

The rearrangement uses TRBV3-1 and TRBJ1-2; no clear D. With 1 base removed from V and 4 bases from J, the gap between germline ends came to 4 bases. CDR1 is LGHDT, CDR2 YNNKEL, per germline (reference sequence). The CDR3 is made up of 12 amino acids. The CDR3 reads CASSQATYGYTF. CDR3 bases: TGTGCCAGCAGCCAAGCCACCTATGGCTACACCTTC.

The chain combines TRBV14 with TRBJ2-1, with 10 positions matching TRBD1. This CDR3 contains 17 residues. Germline CDR1 reads SGHDN; CDR2 reads FVKESK. The V and J ends lost 4 bases and 3 bases, in that order; junction bases with no gene match: 9. The CDR3 is CASSPRPGQGNYNEQFF. CDR3 DNA sequence: TGTGCCAGCAGCCCCCGGCCGGGACAGGGGAACTACAATGAGCAGTTCTTC.

The genes are TRBV7-2 and TRBJ2-5; D is perhaps TRBD1 or TRBD2 (5 bases each). The CDR3 runs to 13 residues. The V gene's germline CDR1 is SGHTA and CDR2 FQGNSA. The ends were cut back, 5 bases at V and 1 base at J, with 8 bases in the middle. CDR3 sequence reads: CASSRDPQETQYF. CDR3 sequence (DNA): TGTGCCAGCAGCAGGGACCCCCAAGAGACCCAGTACTTC.